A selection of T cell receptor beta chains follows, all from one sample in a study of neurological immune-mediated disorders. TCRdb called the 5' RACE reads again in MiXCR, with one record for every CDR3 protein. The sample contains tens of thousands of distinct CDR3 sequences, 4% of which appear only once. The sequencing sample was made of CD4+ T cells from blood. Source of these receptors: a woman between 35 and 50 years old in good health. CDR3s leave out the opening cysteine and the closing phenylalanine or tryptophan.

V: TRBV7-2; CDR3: ASSSPSGGNQPQH
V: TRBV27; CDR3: ASSFLAGTFYGYT
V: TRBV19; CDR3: ASSRVGGSSNQPQH
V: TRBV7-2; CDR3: ASSLRGGRTDTQY
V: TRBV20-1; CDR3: SASKEGGGAQETQY
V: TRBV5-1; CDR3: ASRWGGDTDTQY
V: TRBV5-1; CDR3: ASSLGREQNIQY
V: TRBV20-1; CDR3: SAREEVWQTEQF
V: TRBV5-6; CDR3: ASSLDTGSEKLF
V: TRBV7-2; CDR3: ASSLKRGDLTGELF
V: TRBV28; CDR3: ASSEPGQGRETQY
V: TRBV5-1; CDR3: ASSLSPGAGELF
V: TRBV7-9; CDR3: ASSLKGGQPQH
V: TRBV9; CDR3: ASSVGRIGELF
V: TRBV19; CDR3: ASSLGRRVMETQY
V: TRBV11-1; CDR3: ASSRLAGGPLRYEQY
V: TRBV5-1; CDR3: ASSPALGRVTDTQY
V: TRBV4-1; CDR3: ASSPKGALHNEQF
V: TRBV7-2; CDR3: ASSLVGRSYEQY
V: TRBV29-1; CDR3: SVGSQGQAKNIQY
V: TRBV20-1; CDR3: SAPPGGGKGGEAF
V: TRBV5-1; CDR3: ASSPSTRQGPYGYT
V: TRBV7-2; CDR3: ASSSGLANYNEQF
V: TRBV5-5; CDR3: ASSRPYEQY
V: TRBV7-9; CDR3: ASSGIWTGPSTDTQY
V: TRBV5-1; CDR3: ASSLGQGATEAF
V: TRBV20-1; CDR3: SARHASNTEAF
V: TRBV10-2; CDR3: ASSDPGKGSRKP
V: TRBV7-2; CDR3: ASSLVPNQPQH
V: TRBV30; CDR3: AWSETAGGAF
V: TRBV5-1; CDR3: ASRQRADTQY
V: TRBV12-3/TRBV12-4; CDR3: ASTLNLLQGNYGYT
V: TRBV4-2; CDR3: ASSQDTTGNSPLH
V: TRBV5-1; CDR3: ASSLAGVGTGELF
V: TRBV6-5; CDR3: TSRATATGEPF
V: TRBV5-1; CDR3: ASSLRGLQNEQF
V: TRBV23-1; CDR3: ATCPGASLIRAGGVETQY
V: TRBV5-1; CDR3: ASRPGQANEKLF
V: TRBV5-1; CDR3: ASSSDGNTEAF
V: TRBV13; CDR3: ASSLLQGGFGEQF
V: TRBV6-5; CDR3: ASSYSLAPIETQY
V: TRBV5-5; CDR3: ASRAPGTGGYEQY
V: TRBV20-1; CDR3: SARPTSGGGEKLF
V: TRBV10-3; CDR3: AISDPRGSYEQY
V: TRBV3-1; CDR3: ASSQAGVSEQY
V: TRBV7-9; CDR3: ASSLEAGTDTQY
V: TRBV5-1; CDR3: ASSLLYPGTGTNEQF
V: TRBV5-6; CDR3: ASSLGSGAYEQY
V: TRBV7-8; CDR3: ASSREDEQY